This T cell receptor beta chain was identified in a study of T-cell reconstitution after alpha-beta-depleted transplantation in children. Construction of the TCRbeta library involved unique molecular identifiers. TCRdb fed the PCR reads into MiXCR, producing one record per CDR3 protein. The sample contains approximately 83,000 distinct CDR3 sequences, approximately 8.4% of which appear only once. Trimming took 3 bases from V and 6 from J, leaving 12 bases between them. The CDR3 covers 13 residues. This clonotype was picked up many times. This specimen was PBMCs from the stem cell graft donor, taken from the stem cell graft. The gene calls are TRBV12-3 or TRBV12-4 and TRBJ2-7, with D perhaps TRBD1 (6 bases). The clonotype comes from a human donor who donated a stem cell graft to a child with congenital amegakaryocytic thrombocytopenia. Here the CDR3 reads CASSLHSGVEQYF. In DNA, the CDR3 is TGTGCCAGCAGTTTGCATTCAGGGGTCGAGCAGTACTTC.